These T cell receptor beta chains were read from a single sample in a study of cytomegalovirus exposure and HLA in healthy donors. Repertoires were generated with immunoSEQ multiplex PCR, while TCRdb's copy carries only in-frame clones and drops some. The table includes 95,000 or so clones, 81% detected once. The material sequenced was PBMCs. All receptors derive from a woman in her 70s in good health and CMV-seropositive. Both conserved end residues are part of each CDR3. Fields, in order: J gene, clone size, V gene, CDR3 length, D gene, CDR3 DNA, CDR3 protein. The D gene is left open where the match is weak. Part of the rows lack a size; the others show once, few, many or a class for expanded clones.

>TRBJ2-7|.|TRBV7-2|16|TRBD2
TGTGCCAGCAGCTTAGGAAGCGGGGCAAGCTCCTACGAGCAGTACTTC
CASSLGSGASSYEQYF
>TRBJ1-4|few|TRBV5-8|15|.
TGTGCCAGCAGCTATCTTGACATTGGGAATGAAAAACTGTTTTTT
CASSYLDIGNEKLFF
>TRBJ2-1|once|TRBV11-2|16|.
TGTGCCAGCAGCTTAGATGGGACTCGTTCCCACAATGAGCAGTTCTTC
CASSLDGTRSHNEQFF
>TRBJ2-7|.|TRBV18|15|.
TGTGCCAGCTCACCGCCTTCAGGGGACCGGGGAAAGCAGTACTTC
CASSPPSGDRGKQYF
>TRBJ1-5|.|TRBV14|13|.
TGTGCCAGCAGCCAAGGACAAACCCGGCCCCAGCATTTT
CASSQGQTRPQHF
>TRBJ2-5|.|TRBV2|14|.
TGTGCCAGCAGTGCCGACAGCGCCCAAGAGACCCAGTACTTC
CASSADSAQETQYF
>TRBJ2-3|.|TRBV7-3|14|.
TGTGCCAGCAGCTCTAGGGGCTGGGGAGATACGCAGTATTTT
CASSSRGWGDTQYF
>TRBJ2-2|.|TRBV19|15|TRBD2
TGTGCCAGCAAACGGGAGGGGCCGAGCACCGGGGAGCTGTTTTTT
CASKREGPSTGELFF
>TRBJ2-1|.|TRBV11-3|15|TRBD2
TGTGCCAGCAGCCTTTCCACTAGCGCCAACAATGAGCAGTTCTTC
CASSLSTSANNEQFF
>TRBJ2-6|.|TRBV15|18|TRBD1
TGTGCCACCAGCAGAGGGACAGGGTTAAGCTCTGGGGCCAACGTCCTGACTTTC
CATSRGTGLSSGANVLTF
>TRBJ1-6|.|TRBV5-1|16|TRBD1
TGCGCCAGCAGCGGACTGGGACAGGGAAGAAATTCACCCCTCCACTTT
CASSGLGQGRNSPLHF